Included here is one T cell receptor beta chain sequence, with context. Its antigen remains unidentified. No qualities accompany the bases; no much larger clone lies one base away. This record belongs to a study of cytomegalovirus exposure and HLA in healthy donors (dated by TCRdb to about 2017). Concerning the study at large: In an earlier analysis of roughly 590 of the donors, about 270 Gb of sequence data and 90 million to 120 million unique TCR beta sequences from roughly 190 million T cells were reported. An early release that covered fewer than 800 HLA-typed donors contained approximately 300 gigabases of sequencing data and 65 million to 100 million unique TCR sequences. The genetic ancestry cluster associated with self-reported Caucasian donors included 81% of the roughly 360 genotyped donors. The aim of the study was to test whether cataloging public T cell receptors could identify signatures of past pathogen exposure. Using immunosequencing, the study profiled T cell repertoires from about 620 subjects and related those repertoires to cytomegalovirus serostatus. In addition to the first cohort of roughly 670 subjects, a separate validation cohort of 120 different subjects was used. To predict cytomegalovirus infection status, the study brought together high-throughput TCR immunosequencing, statistical association of individual TCRs with disease status, and machine learning. In a later analysis, previously published TCR beta repertoires from 666 donors were re-analyzed and high-resolution HLA genotyping was added so that TCR occurrence patterns could be studied. In the later analysis, no new phenotypic data were used to find candidate immune exposures; instead, reliance was placed on TCR beta sequences and their occurrence across donors. To decide whether each TCR beta V gene segment behaved as functional or pseudogenic, an earlier analysis of approximately 590 of the donors relied on high-throughput TCR beta sequencing. Donor age, sex, ethnicity and CMV serostatus were collected together with the repertoire data. In a later genetic analysis, genome-wide SNP genotypes for 398 of the 666 donors were used, and that subset was treated as a discovery cohort. All discovery cohort repertoires had been generated using a single sequencing platform. Class I and class II HLA loci were covered by the typing at four-digit resolution. The number of typed donors differed by locus: 629-630 for A, B, C, DRB1 and DQB1; approximately 530 for DQA1; 606 for DPA1; and about 450 for DPB1. Five DR-DQ haplotypes were treated as single units for association and clustering because of strong linkage in the cohort. Among almost 400 genotyped donors of the cohort, an average of around 240,000 unique TCR beta nucleotide sequences were sequenced per donor, around 20% of them non-productive. Broader findings and caveats from the paper: Assigning TCR associations to individual alleles was difficult when HLA alleles, especially DR and DQ, strongly co-occurred. According to a later analysis, parvovirus B19, influenza, CMV and Epstein-Barr virus appeared linked to several top co-occurrence clusters. The earlier analysis of approximately 540 of the donors excluded seventeen rarely observed V segments, including chromosome 9 orphons, because counts were too low. For the cohort, immune exposure information was limited to CMV serostatus. In an earlier analysis of roughly 500 of the donors, most TCR beta V segments appeared in productive rearrangements about 87% or about 30% of the time, broadly matching IMGT annotations. Roughly uniform sequencing depth across donors was assumed in presence/absence analyses, although this assumption may not hold. In a later analysis, 16,951 TCR beta sequences were associated with specific HLA alleles at a false discovery rate of 0.05. According to a later analysis, TCR association rates differed among HLA loci, with DRB1 alleles showing the most associated TCRs and HLA-C alleles showing the fewest. Most CMV-associated TCR beta chains appeared to be HLA-restricted in a later analysis, and the HLA associations seemed to be driven largely by CMV exposure. A few of the identified cytomegalovirus-associated TCR beta chains were confirmed in vitro to be specific for cytomegalovirus antigens. The authors suggested that the approach could potentially be generalized to other disease states and immunological phenotypes. The classifier was reported to diagnose cytomegalovirus status with high specificity and sensitivity in both the original cohort and the validation cohort. Compared with the approximately 720-donor mean, donors in an Asian-associated ancestry cluster had fewer N-insertions in productive TCRs, according to a later genetic analysis. A total of 164 TCR beta chains were listed by the study as associated with cytomegalovirus. A further reported finding was that TCR beta sequences accurately predicted the HLA-A and HLA-B alleles for most subjects in the first cohort. While some public TCRs were present in many individuals, most TCR sequences turned up only very rarely across donors. Because HLA typing was missing for some donors at each locus, association tests included only the typed subset. A later analysis found that HLA-associated TCR beta chains were more clonally expanded and had lower generation probabilities than equally common non-associated chains. Some IMGT-functional V segments, including TRBV6-2 and TRBV6-3, could not be distinguished by the 87-base-pair reads and were therefore excluded. A cluster of highly shared sequence variants was judged likely to represent a technical artifact of the sequencing pipeline. In this cohort, only TCR beta chains were sequenced, and detectable features were limited by the absence of alpha or paired-chain data. Linkage disequilibrium might explain the correlated functional status among segregating V segments, but an unknown experimental factor could not be ruled out. In a later genetic analysis, a missense DCLRE1C variant was associated with V-gene and J-gene trimming of TCR beta chains, and the association was replicated in an independent cohort.

Ends trimmed: V by 6 bases, J by 6 bases; bases unmatched to a gene: 11. From cysteine to phenylalanine, the CDR3 is 14 amino acids long. This entry keeps only the CDR3 DNA: 42 bases, framed from base 1. CDR1 and CDR2 were assigned from the germline V gene as SQVTM and ANQGSEA. The cohort was made up of 500 to 800 healthy bone marrow donors. All cohort members were sampled while nominally healthy, although unrecorded immune exposures were likely present. The donor tested CMV seronegative and was one of the 352 seronegative cohort members. A peripheral blood sample was collected from each donor, and TCR beta sequencing was performed on peripheral blood mononuclear cells. Genomic DNA extraction from the blood cell samples was performed with the Qiagen DNeasy Blood Extraction Kit. Library generation was performed with the immunoSEQ multiplex PCR assay. For the multiplex PCR, a mixture combining 60 forward primers for TCR Vbeta segments and 13 reverse primers for TCR Jbeta segments was used. A multiplex PCR assay on genomic DNA amplified the CDR3 region of rearranged TCR beta genes. On the Illumina HiSeq System, the amplified TCR beta libraries were sequenced as 87-base-pair reads. As for the original processing: In a later analysis, roughly 80 million unique TCR beta chains were counted across the approximately 670 repertoires, and around 11 million of these chains were shared by at least two donors. A nearest-neighbor algorithm error-corrected the raw reads and collapsed the reads into unique sequences, merging closely related sequences to remove PCR and sequencing errors. V, D and J gene segments were assigned by aligning CDR3 sequences to IMGT reference sequences. Each retained sequence needed at least a six-nucleotide match to both a V gene segment and a J gene segment. Rearrangements were called productive when the CDR3 lacked stop codons and stayed in frame with V and J; all others were non-productive. CDR3 was defined according to IMGT convention as the region running from the second conserved V-encoded cysteine to the conserved J-encoded phenylalanine. The earlier analysis of a few hundred of the donors excluded any sequence lacking an unambiguous match to a single V gene segment. An earlier analysis of about 600 of the donors called V segments functional above 56.7% productive rearrangements and segregating when the between-donor standard deviation exceeded 5%. A statistical classification framework was developed to diagnose cytomegalovirus status using the catalog of TCR beta chain sequences. V and J gene assignment, in a later analysis, came from comparing TCR nucleotide sequences with IMGT/GENE-DB human TR gene sequences. In a later analysis, CDR3 sequences and most-parsimonious VDJ recombination scenarios were assigned using the TCRdist pipeline. In a later analysis, each TCR beta chain was defined by its CDR3 amino acid sequence together with its V-gene family, and reads without a unique V-gene family were excluded. A later analysis removed roughly 590 highly shared, low-generation-probability nucleotide sequences to deal with suspected cross-contamination and a sequencing artifact. For each public chain, a later analysis derived a clonal expansion index from normalized ranks of inferred template counts within each repertoire. In a later analysis, generation probabilities were computed using a VDJ recombination model fitted to out-of-frame rearrangements, and the results were checked against IGoR. In a later analysis, TCR-TCR, TCR-HLA and TCR-CMV co-occurrence was scored with hypergeometric tests, and a repertoire-size bias correction was applied to TCR pairs. To estimate false discovery rates, a later analysis permuted the HLA or CMV assignments 20 times. In a later analysis, co-occurring TCRs were grouped using DBSCAN, and TCRdist sequence similarity was added for clustering within HLA-allele-positive subsets. For co-occurrence clustering, repertoires with fewer than 30,000 or more than 120,000 public chains were excluded, along with a handful of repertoires with anomalous nucleotide sharing. In TCRdb, the immuneACCESS table is reduced to in-frame sequences with V and J assigned. These tables do not hold every clone; where another copy was compared, an unresolved V gene accounts for under half, and the others remain unexplained. Clonal size and the V and J genes are those of that table, whereas D and trimming came from the DNA. This sample is represented by 170,000 or so clones; 80% to 90% of them were singletons. The ten largest account for almost 2% of the sample.

The specimen was PBMCs. The clonotype was recovered from a woman aged 18-35 years in good health and CMV-seronegative. This receptor chain uses TRBV29-1 and TRBJ2-1; 7 nucleotides in the junction match TRBD1. The DNA is as follows: TGCAGCGTATCGGACAGGTCACCGGGCAATGAGCAGTTCTTC. This gives the protein CSVSDRSPGNEQFF.